This entry lists 26 T cell receptor beta chains sequenced from one sample in a study of shared clonotypes between healthy human individuals. The method was immunoSEQ multiplex PCR; TCRdb's version includes in-frame clones alone and lacks a portion of them. The sample has about 1.1 million clones; about 84% are singletons. The sequenced sample consisted of memory CD4+ T cells from PBMCs. The subset here: CD45RA-negative fraction. The receptor set was obtained from a man between 18 and 35 years old in good health. Some clones in this sample may be carry-over from other donors' samples.

The V gene is TRBV30, the J gene TRBJ2-3; D call uncertain. V was cut by 2 bases and J by 2 bases, with 20 bases left in between. CDR1 and CDR2 (germline): GTSNPN, SVGIG (reference sequence). The CDR3 has 17 amino acids. The CDR3 here is CAWSRRLWRTTTDTQYF. The CDR3 DNA reads TGTGCCTGGAGTCGCCGCTTGTGGCGGACCACCACAGATACGCAGTATTTT. The whole variable domain, remainder taken from reference TRBV30 and TRBJ2-3, is SQTIHQWPATLVQPVGSPLSLECTVEGTSNPNLYWYRQAAGRGLQLLFYSVGIGQISSEVPQNLSASRPQDRQFILSSKKLLLSDSGFYLCAWSRRLWRTTTDTQYFGPGTRLTVL.

This clone was observed a single time. This chain connects TRBV5-4 to TRBJ2-7, with a weak D call TRBD1 (5 bases). The CDR3 is 14 amino acids. Between the trimmed V and J ends, which lost 4 bases and 6 bases, there was a span of 17 bases. CDR1 and CDR2 from the germline V gene are SGHNT and YYREEE (reference sequence). Here the CDR3 DNA reads TGTGCCAGCAGCGGTCGTAGGGGCAGCCTCGAGCAGTACTTC. Amino acid sequence: CASSGRRGSLEQYF.

The chain employs TRBV7-7 and TRBJ2-5; D unclear. Germline V gives CDR1 SSHAT, CDR2 FNYEAQ (reference sequence). V lost 1 base and J lost 4, with 16 bases in between. CDR3 length equals 16 residues. The DNA for the CDR3 is TGTGCCAGCAGCTTAGGCTTAATTGGGTGGGGAGAGACCCAGTACTTC. Amino acids: CASSLGLIGWGETQYF.

V usage is TRBV28 and J usage is TRBJ2-7; 7 bases are a match to TRBD2. V trimming: 4 bases; J trimming: 4 bases; junction bases outside the gene matches: 16. Per germline, CDR1 MDHEN and CDR2 SYDVKM. This CDR3 spans 17 amino acids. The CDR3 DNA is TGTGCCAGCAGTTACCCCTTTTTCAAGGGCGGGGGATACGAGCAGTACTTC. This codes for CASSYPFFKGGGYEQYF.

This clone was recorded once. V is TRBV9 and J is TRBJ1-2, with D possibly being TRBD1 (6 bases). Germline-derived CDR1 and CDR2 are SGDLS and YYNGEE. The CDR3 runs to 12 residues. Between the trimmed V and J ends, which lost 0 bases and 8 bases, there was a span of 8 bases. The CDR3 sequence is CASSVGGHGYTF. CDR3 in DNA: TGTGCCAGCAGCGTAGGGGGGCACGGCTACACCTTC.

Written as DNA, the CDR3 is TGTGCCATCAGTGAGGATTCCTACGAGCAGTACTTC. Translation gives CAISEDSYEQYF. The chain uses TRBV10-3 and TRBJ2-7; no clear D gene. V was pared by 2 bases and J by 1 base, with 3 bases between. In germline, CDR1 is ENHRY, CDR2 SYGVKD. This CDR3 has 12 residues.

The chain employs TRBV5-1 and TRBJ2-3; D remains unclear. Per the germline V gene, CDR1 is SGHRS and CDR2 is YFSETQ. The CDR3 has 14 amino acids. Trimming removed 8 bases at V and 2 bases at J, with 15 bases between. The CDR3 sequence is CASSYGEFTDTQYF. DNA of the CDR3: TGCGCCAGTAGTTACGGAGAGTTCACAGATACGCAGTATTTT.

This chain joins TRBV28 and TRBJ1-4; no clear D gene. Germline CDR1 and CDR2: MDHEN and SYDVKM. The V gene lost 4 bases and the J gene lost 0 bases, with 9 bases spanning the gap. The CDR3 length is 15 residues. CDR3 loop: CASSSSIATNEKLFF. CDR3 bases: TGTGCCAGCAGTTCCTCAATTGCAACTAATGAAAAACTGTTTTTT.

The genes are TRBV29-1 and TRBJ2-1; 12 bases are shared with TRBD2. The V gene's germline CDR1 is SQVTM and CDR2 ANQGSEA. V lost 6 bases to trimming and J lost 5 bases; unmatched junction nucleotides: 5. This CDR3 is built from 14 residues. The CDR3 coding sequence is TGCAGCGTCAAGACTAGCGGGAGTAACAATGAGCAGTTCTTC. Translated: CSVKTSGSNNEQFF.

As concerns this clone: Other DNA sequences within the sample encode an identical CDR3. The rearrangement links TRBV6-5 to TRBJ1-3; D remains ambiguous. In germline, CDR1 is MNHEY, CDR2 SVGAGI. The CDR3 extends over 11 amino acids. Between the trimmed V and J ends, which lost 5 bases and 2 bases, there was a span of 1 base. In nucleotides, the CDR3 is TGTGCCAGCAGTACTGGAAACACCATATATTTT. Translated: CASSTGNTIYF.

This clone was detected a few times. Other DNA sequences in this specimen translate into the identical CDR3. This sequence joins TRBV7-8 and TRBJ2-7; the match to TRBD1 covers 8 bases. The CDR3 loop spans 14 amino acids. The germline gives CDR1 SGHVS, CDR2 FQNEAQ. Germline trimming cut 5 bases from V and 3 bases from J; bases unmatched to any gene: 6. CDR3 bases: TGTGCCAGCAGCCGAACGACAGGGGACTACGAGCAGTACTTC. Encoded protein: CASSRTTGDYEQYF.

This chain joins TRBV6-1 and TRBJ2-7; a possible D gene is TRBD2 (5 bases). Germline assignment: CDR1 MNHNS and CDR2 SASEGT. The CDR3 runs 16 residues. V lost 0 bases and J lost 2, with 14 bases in between. Here the CDR3 reads CASSEALAMLPYEQYF. CDR3 DNA: TGTGCCAGCAGTGAAGCCCTAGCCATGCTACCCTACGAGCAGTACTTC.

For this clone: One junction end does not reproduce the germline sequence, and a read error may be involved. CDR3: CASSLAREREQYF. As DNA, the CDR3 is TGTGCCAGCAGCCTCGCGCGGGAGCGCGAGCAGTACTTC. This rearrangement joins TRBV4-1 to TRBJ2-7; TRBD2 agrees at 7 bases. The CDR3 is 13 residues long. Germline lookup yields CDR1 MGHRA and CDR2 YSYEKL.

The chain carries TRBV6-5 and TRBJ1-1, with D maybe TRBD1 (6 bases). Germline CDR1 and CDR2: MNHEY and SVGAGI. The CDR3 covers 14 residues. V was shortened by 2 bases and J by 4 bases, with 11 bases between the two germline ends. In DNA, the CDR3 is TGTGCCAGCAGTTACGCAGGGGTGGTCACTGAAGCTTTCTTT. Amino acids: CASSYAGVVTEAFF.

This chain connects TRBV6-4 to TRBJ2-1; D ambiguous. Germline CDR1 and CDR2: MRHNA and SNTAGT. There are 12 residues in the CDR3. With 3 bases removed from V and 7 bases from J, the gap between germline ends came to 7 bases. The CDR3 sequence is CASSEGLNEQFF. The DNA for the CDR3 is TGTGCCAGCAGTGAAGGGTTGAATGAGCAGTTCTTC.

V and J are TRBV4-2 and TRBJ2-2, with 11 bases that match TRBD2. CDR3 length: 16 residues. Germline-derived CDR1 and CDR2 are LGHNA and YNFKEQ. J was trimmed by 4 bases and V by 4 bases; bases with no gene match: 5. This CDR3 is CASSRTSGSGTGELFF. The CDR3 DNA sequence: TGTGCCAGCAGCCGCACTAGCGGGAGCGGCACCGGGGAGCTGTTTTTT.

The chain is built from TRBV18 and TRBJ2-5, with a weak D call TRBD2 (6 bases). Trimming shortened V by 2 bases and J by 1 base, and 29 bases separated the two germline ends. Germline V gene lookup returns CDR1 KGHSH and CDR2 LQKENI. This CDR3 has 21 amino acids. This CDR3 reads CASSPEAGLLRGTDFQETQYF. The CDR3 DNA follows: TGTGCCAGCTCACCAGAGGCCGGCCTACTCCGCGGGACCGACTTCCAAGAGACCCAGTACTTC.

The table lists this clone with a count of one. V gene TRBV5-4 combines with J gene TRBJ2-7, with D perhaps TRBD1 or TRBD2 (5 bases each). Trimming stripped 4 bases from V and 0 bases from J, with 17 bases between. This CDR3 region has 16 residues. Germline values: CDR1 SGHNT, CDR2 YYREEE (reference sequence). The CDR3 nucleotides are TGTGCCAGCAGCACGGCCGGGGCCAAGAGCTCCTACGAGCAGTACTTC. As protein: CASSTAGAKSSYEQYF. The full variable domain, with the rest looked up from reference TRBV5-4 and TRBJ2-7, is ETGVTQSPTHLIKTRGQQVTLRCSSQSGHNTVSWYQQALGQGPQFIFQYYREEENGRGNFPPRFSGLQFPNYSSELNVNALELDDSALYLCASSTAGAKSSYEQYFGPGTRLTVT.

The V gene is TRBV28, the J gene TRBJ2-5; 9 bases fit TRBD2. In germline, CDR1 is MDHEN, CDR2 SYDVKM. V lost 7 bases, J lost 5 bases, and 11 bases stayed unmatched. This CDR3 has 15 residues. CDR3 nucleotide sequence: TGTGCCAGCAAACGCGGGAGGGCCGAAGGGGAGACCCAGTACTTC. The encoded protein is CASKRGRAEGETQYF.

The gene calls are TRBV6-1 and TRBJ2-1; 7 positions match TRBD2. This CDR3 comprises 15 residues. The V gene's germline CDR1 is MNHNS and CDR2 SASEGT. J lost 0 bases, V lost 4 bases, and 3 bases had no gene match. The CDR3 is CASSVWTSSYNEQFF. DNA of the CDR3: TGTGCCAGCAGTGTCTGGACTAGCTCCTACAATGAGCAGTTCTTC.

Concerning this clone: In the same sample, other DNA sequences code for this CDR3. The gene calls are TRBV5-1 and TRBJ2-7; 14 nucleotides agree with TRBD2. Germline V gene sequence: CDR1 SGHRS, CDR2 YFSETQ. Trimming cost V 4 bases and J 4 bases; bases outside gene matches: 1. The CDR3 totals 14 residues. CDR3 coding DNA: TGCGCCAGCAGCGGGACTAGCGGGAGTTACGAGCAGTACTTC. The encoded protein is CASSGTSGSYEQYF.

As DNA, the CDR3 is TGTGCCAGCAGCTTAGCTAGCGGGAGGGCCAGGGGTGTCTATGAGCAGTTCTTC. As protein: CASSLASGRARGVYEQFF. The V gene is TRBV7-9, the J gene TRBJ2-1; 11 bases align to TRBD2. The CDR3 is 18 amino acids. Germline V lookup: CDR1 SEHNR, CDR2 FQNEAQ (reference sequence). Losses at the gene ends were 0 bases for V and 8 bases for J; bases not matched to a gene: 12.

V and J are TRBV7-9 and TRBJ2-2; D ambiguous. The CDR3 runs to 12 residues. The germline CDR1 and CDR2 sequences are SEHNR and FQNEAQ (reference sequence). V was trimmed by 5 bases and J by 6 bases, leaving 7 bases between them. CDR3 protein: CASSHPAGELFF. CDR3 bases: TGTGCCAGCAGCCACCCGGCCGGGGAGCTGTTTTTT.

The chain links TRBV7-3 to TRBJ2-3; the D call may be TRBD1 or TRBD2 (5 bases each). The CDR3 totals 14 residues. Deletions cut 5 bases from V and 0 bases from J, with 9 bases between. CDR1 is SGHTA, CDR2 FQGTGA, per germline. This CDR3 reads CASSRGYSTDTQYF. In DNA form, the CDR3 reads TGTGCCAGCAGCCGGGGCTACAGCACAGATACGCAGTATTTT.

A note on this clone: Different DNA sequences within this sample yield the same CDR3. The chain uses TRBV11-2 and TRBJ2-3; D gene uncertain. CDR1 is SGHAT, CDR2 FQNNGV, per germline. Trimming removed 1 base from V and 0 bases from J, with 5 bases in between. This CDR3 has 14 amino acids. CDR3 coding DNA: TGTGCCAGCAGCTTAGGTCAAAGCACAGATACGCAGTATTTT. This translates into CASSLGQSTDTQYF.

This sequence joins TRBV19 and TRBJ1-1, with a tentative D call TRBD1 (6 bases). Germline loops: CDR1 LNHDA, CDR2 SQIVND (reference sequence). This CDR3 contains 15 residues. V gave up 9 bases and J gave up 8 bases, with 25 bases separating them. The CDR3 reads CASTSFGGSWDEAFF. The CDR3 coding sequence is TGTGCCAGCACTAGTTTTGGGGGCTCTTGGGACGAAGCTTTCTTT.